This T cell receptor (beta chain) stems from a study of CDR3 diversity in severe acne. CDR3 length: 16 amino acids. Germline V gene lookup returns CDR1 MNHEY and CDR2 SVGAGI. J lost 3 bases, V lost 2 bases, and 4 bases had no gene match. One entry per CDR3 protein results from TCRdb running MiXCR on the PCR reads. The table lists 100,000 or so distinct CDR3 sequences, approximately 47% of them singletons. Sequencing was performed on blood. The receptor comes from a male donor with acne. The chain recombines TRBV6-5 with TRBJ2-5; 12 nucleotides align to TRBD2. The CDR3 loop reads CASSYPTSGRKETQYF. The CDR3 bases are TGTGCCAGCAGTTACCCGACTAGCGGGAGAAAAGAGACCCAGTACTTC.